The present TCR beta chain was sequenced within a study of T cell responses to AZD1222 COVID-19 vaccine. Measured with immunoSEQ multiplex PCR; TCRdb has only the in-frame clones, and not every one. This sample has 70,000 or so clones, with roughly 85% found just once. Timing groups of about 4 and about 12 weeks for second doses were pooled. General observations from the study: Possibly, clonal diversity was underestimated; donors were largely white British and included more females.

As regards this clone: Its specificity is not known.

This CDR3 has 14 amino acids. CDR1 is LNHDA, CDR2 SQIVND, per germline (reference sequence). V lost 5 bases, J lost 1 base, and 8 bases lay in between. The source material was peripheral blood, sampled 28 days after the second AZD1222 dose. The chain uses TRBV19 and TRBJ2-2; D is undetermined. This receptor was obtained from an adult who received the AZD1222 COVID-19 vaccine. CDR3 in amino acids: CASSLDGNTGELFF. CDR3 coding DNA: TGTGCCAGTAGTTTGGATGGGAACACCGGGGAGCTGTTTTTT.